This TCR beta chain is from a study of T cells in Graves' hyperthyroidism and ophthalmopathy. Findings of the study overall: Most thyroid clonotypes with frequency above 0.001 were detected in blood.

This clonotype has just one count. Its antigen is still unknown. The CDR3 extends over 15 amino acids. The V gene lost 5 bases and the J gene lost 6 bases, with 19 bases spanning the gap. Germline lookup yields CDR1 SGHVS and CDR2 FNYEAQ. Template material for amplifying TCR beta CDR3 regions consisted of RNA transcripts. TCR CDR3 regions were first amplified by RT-PCR with HTBI primers. TCRdb re-called the multiplex PCR reads with MiXCR, one entry per CDR3 protein. Altogether about half a million distinct CDR3 sequences are present, around 20% being singletons, with the ten largest covering around a quarter. Uncontrolled infection, other autoimmune disease, pregnancy or lactation barred patients from enrollment. Diagnosis rested on symptoms, serum thyroxine and TRAb, thyroid ultrasound, and orbital computed tomography.

The sample consisted of blood. This sequence was found in a man between 18 and 29 years old with Graves' hyperthyroidism. The chain carries TRBV7-6 and TRBJ1-1; D gene unclear. CDR3: CASSRTPGRLAEAFF. In DNA form, the CDR3 reads TGTGCCAGCAGCCGGACGCCCGGAAGGCTGGCTGAAGCTTTCTTT.